Shown below are 24 T cell receptor beta chains from a single sample sequenced in a study of T cells after yellow fever vaccination. TCRdb passed the 5' RACE reads through MiXCR, listing each CDR3 protein once. This table has a few hundred thousand distinct CDR3 sequences, roughly 3.3% appearing once. The material was CD4+ T cells sorted from PBMCs, obtained 10 days after the yellow fever booster vaccination. The receptors shown here come from a man younger than 30 who received the YFV17D yellow fever vaccine.

This chain connects TRBV5-1 to TRBJ1-1; possible D gene TRBD1, 6 bases. The V end was cut by 2 bases, the J end by 2 bases, with 10 bases between. Germline CDR1 SGHRS, CDR2 YFSETQ. There are 14 residues in the CDR3. In DNA form, the CDR3 reads TGCGCCAGCAGCTTTGCGGGGACAAACACTGAAGCTTTCTTT. This translates into CASSFAGTNTEAFF.

This clonotype has ten or more counts. The chain employs TRBV6-1 and TRBJ1-2, with unresolved D. Trimming took off 8 bases at V and 4 bases at J, with 11 bases between the two ends. CDR1 MNHNS and CDR2 SASEGT come from the germline V gene. The CDR3 is made up of 12 amino acids. This CDR3 reads CASSSPFYGYTF. In DNA form, the CDR3 reads TGTGCCAGCTCCAGCCCTTTCTATGGCTACACCTTC.

At least ten counts were recorded for this clonotype. The CDR3 loop is CASTVKTTVENTEAFF. The CDR3 nucleotides read TGTGCCAGCACCGTTAAAACGACAGTGGAAAACACTGAAGCTTTCTTT. This sequence joins TRBV7-8 and TRBJ1-1, with D perhaps matching TRBD1 (5 bases). CDR3 length: 16 residues. The V gene's germline CDR1 is SGHVS and CDR2 FQNEAQ. V was pared by 7 bases and J by 2 bases, with 20 bases between.

This clonotype was seen a handful of times. The genes are TRBV12-3 or TRBV12-4 and TRBJ2-5; 9 bases agree with TRBD1. CDR3 length equals 15 residues. V shed 5 bases, J shed 5 bases, and the junction held 9 bases outside the gene matches. The chain's CDR3 is CASSTKQGAKETQYF. CDR3 sequence (DNA): TGTGCCAGCAGTACGAAACAGGGGGCGAAGGAGACCCAGTACTTC.

This clonotype was found many times. The chain recombines TRBV2 with TRBJ2-7, with D unresolved. V was trimmed by 2 bases and J by 0 bases, leaving 2 bases between them. Germline-derived CDR1 and CDR2 are SNHLY and FYNNEI. This CDR3 is built from 12 residues. The CDR3, as DNA: TGTGCCAGCAGTGAAATCTCCTACGAGCAGTACTTC. Amino acids: CASSEISYEQYF.

The chain carries TRBV5-1 and TRBJ2-1; D is perhaps TRBD1 or TRBD2 (7 bases each). V lost 4 bases, J lost 9 bases, and 17 bases lay in between. The CDR3 contains 14 residues. Per the germline V gene, CDR1 is SGHRS and CDR2 is YFSETQ. This chain's CDR3 is CASSPRQGGGEQFF. CDR3 sequence (DNA): TGCGCCAGCAGCCCCCGACAGGGAGGGGGTGAGCAGTTCTTC.

This clonotype was observed at least ten times. This chain joins TRBV5-4 and TRBJ1-5; TRBD1 aligns across 10 bases. The CDR3 covers 15 residues. With V trimmed by 5 bases and J by 3 bases, 5 bases remained unmatched. Germline CDR1 and CDR2: SGHNT and YYREEE (reference sequence). The CDR3 here is CASSYDRGPNQPQHF. In DNA form, the CDR3 reads TGTGCCAGCAGTTACGACAGGGGGCCCAATCAGCCCCAGCATTTT.

The V and J genes are TRBV4-1 and TRBJ1-1; 10 bases fit TRBD1. CDR1 and CDR2 (germline): MGHRA, YSYEKL. Trimming at V came to 3 bases and at J to 5 bases, leaving 3 bases not matched to a gene. The CDR3 is made up of 14 amino acids. The CDR3 nucleotides read TGCGCCAGCAGCCACTGGGACAGGGGAACTGAAGCTTTCTTT. Amino acid sequence: CASSHWDRGTEAFF.

This clonotype was recorded a few times. The gene calls are TRBV20-1 and TRBJ1-2, with a tentative D call TRBD1 (6 bases). V was clipped by 0 bases and J by 0 bases, with 14 bases between them. The CDR3 length is 16 residues. The V gene's germline CDR1 is DFQATT and CDR2 SNEGSKA (reference sequence). CDR3 coding DNA: TGCAGTGCTAGAGACGGGAGGGGGGAAGCTAACTATGGCTACACCTTC. This gives the protein CSARDGRGEANYGYTF.

This clonotype was counted only a few times. CDR3 DNA sequence: TGTGCCAGCAGCTTAAGTGGGCGAGGTCAGGGAAGAAACACCATATATTTT. Translating gives CASSLSGRGQGRNTIYF. This chain connects TRBV7-2 to TRBJ1-3; D might be TRBD1 (5 bases). Per germline, CDR1 SGHTA and CDR2 FQGNSA. CDR3 length equals 17 residues. V was pared by 2 bases and J by 5 bases, with 19 bases between. Variable domain in full (rest from reference TRBV7-2 and TRBJ1-3): GAGVSQSPSNKVTEKGKDVELRCDPISGHTALYWYRQSLGQGLEFLIYFQGNSAPDKSGLPSDRFSAERTGGSVSTLTIQRTQQEDSAVYLCASSLSGRGQGRNTIYFGEGSWLTVV.

This clonotype was seen many times. The chain combines TRBV4-1 with TRBJ2-7; D ambiguous. CDR1 MGHRA and CDR2 YSYEKL come from the germline V gene. Trimming took off 3 bases at V and 3 bases at J, with 21 bases between the two ends. The CDR3 totals 17 residues. The CDR3 nucleotides read TGCGCCAGCAGCCAGCTTGGGAAAGGGCCGTTGTTCTACGAGCAGTACTTC. It specifies CASSQLGKGPLFYEQYF.

This clonotype was picked up a small number of times. The V gene is TRBV5-1, the J gene TRBJ2-5, with TRBD2 matching over 9 bases. Germline V gene lookup returns CDR1 SGHRS and CDR2 YFSETQ. The CDR3 contains 15 residues. The V gene end was trimmed by 5 bases and the J gene end by 4 bases; junction bases not matched to a gene: 9. Written as DNA, the CDR3 is TGCGCCAGCAGGACTAGCGGAGAAAATGGAGAGACCCAGTACTTC. It yields the protein CASRTSGENGETQYF.

This clonotype was recorded many times. The chain joins TRBV6-2 or TRBV6-3 to TRBJ2-3; D not certain. Per the germline V gene, CDR1 is MNHEY and CDR2 is SVGEGT. This CDR3 has 12 residues. Trimming took 4 bases from V and 9 from J, leaving 11 bases between them. DNA for the CDR3: TGTGCCAGCAGTTCCGACATCCAAACGCAGTATTTT. Its protein product is CASSSDIQTQYF.

V gene TRBV24-1 combines with J gene TRBJ2-1; 8 bases agree with TRBD2. This CDR3 region has 17 residues. V shed 5 bases, J shed 8 bases, and the junction held 16 bases outside the gene matches. CDR1 and CDR2 from the germline V gene are KGHDR and SFDVKD. CDR3 DNA: TGTGCCACCAGTGCCTCAACCGGGGGGGGCATAGCGGATGAGCAGTTCTTC. It yields the protein CATSASTGGGIADEQFF.

This clonotype was picked up many times. This chain links TRBV29-1 with TRBJ2-2, with 8 bases matching TRBD2. Germline V gene lookup returns CDR1 SQVTM and CDR2 ANQGSEA. The CDR3 runs 15 residues. V lost 6 bases, J lost 1 base, and 7 bases stayed unmatched. The CDR3 is CSVVSTSENTGELFF. CDR3 nucleotide sequence: TGCAGCGTCGTATCGACTAGCGAGAACACCGGGGAGCTGTTTTTT.

This clonotype occurred many times. The junction differs from germline at one of its ends, possibly a read error. The gene calls are TRBV11-2 and TRBJ2-3, with TRBD2 identical over 8 bases. This CDR3 is built from 15 residues. Per germline, CDR1 SGHAT and CDR2 FQNNGV. CDR3 region: CASSPQLAGTNTQYF. In nucleotides, the CDR3 is TGTGCCAGCAGCCCCCAGCTAGCGGGCACAAATACGCAGTATTTT. Full variable domain (remainder filled in from reference TRBV11-2 and TRBJ2-3): EAGVAQSPRYKIIEKRQSVAFWCNPISGHATLYWYQQILGQGPKLLIQFQNNGVVDDSQLPKDRFSAERLKGVDSTLKIQPAKLEDSAVYLCASSPQLAGTNTQYFGPGTRLTVL.

The rearrangement links TRBV5-6 to TRBJ2-1; D possibly corresponds to TRBD1 (5 bases). Trimming took off 3 bases at V and 11 bases at J, with 15 bases between the two ends. From germline, CDR1 is SGHDT and CDR2 YYEEEE. This CDR3 is built from 13 residues. The CDR3 DNA reads TGTGCCAGCAGCTGGAACTGGGGCCCAAAGCAGTTCTTC. It is translated as CASSWNWGPKQFF.

The table lists this clonotype with many counts. The chain is built from TRBV6-1 and TRBJ2-5; D possibly uses TRBD1 or TRBD2 (5 bases each). Between the trimmed V and J ends, which lost 6 bases and 5 bases, there was a span of 16 bases. CDR1 MNHNS and CDR2 SASEGT come from the germline V gene. The CDR3 runs 14 residues. The CDR3 region has the DNA TGTGCCAGCAGAGCCTCCAGGGAGTGGGAGACCCAGTACTTC. The encoded protein is CASRASREWETQYF.

This clonotype appeared many times. The rearrangement joins TRBV6-5 to TRBJ1-5; 9 bases align to TRBD1. The CDR3 covers 15 residues. Germline V gene sequence: CDR1 MNHEY, CDR2 SVGAGI. Trimming cost V 5 bases and J 1 base; bases outside gene matches: 3. CDR3: CASSIGQGSNQPQHF. The CDR3 DNA sequence: TGTGCCAGCAGTATCGGACAGGGGAGCAATCAGCCCCAGCATTTT.

This clonotype was recorded at least ten times. V is TRBV20-1 and J is TRBJ2-1, with TRBD2 matching 10 bases. The CDR3 contains 14 residues. Germline CDR1 and CDR2: DFQATT and SNEGSKA (reference sequence). Trimming at V came to 6 bases and at J to 5 bases, leaving 7 bases not matched to a gene. CDR3 DNA: TGCAGTGCCGACGGAACTAGCGGGAACAATGAGCAGTTCTTC. Translated, it gives CSADGTSGNNEQFF.

This clonotype was detected ten times or more. The V call is TRBV19, the J call TRBJ2-2, with a possible D match to TRBD1 (6 bases). The germline CDR1 and CDR2 sequences are LNHDA and SQIVND (reference sequence). CDR3 size: 12 residues. Trimming pared 4 bases from V and 7 bases from J, leaving 7 bases between. In DNA form, the CDR3 reads TGTGCCAGTAGTAGACAGGACGGGGAGCTGTTTTTT. This codes for CASSRQDGELFF. Full variable domain (outside the CDR3, taken from reference TRBV19 and TRBJ2-2): DGGITQSPKYLFRKEGQNVTLSCEQNLNHDAMYWYRQDPGQGLRLIYYSQIVNDFQKGDIAEGYSVSREKKESFPLTVTSAQKNPTAFYLCASSRQDGELFFGEGSRLTVL.

This clonotype appeared many times. The genes are TRBV20-1 and TRBJ2-2; 12 positions match TRBD2. The CDR3 spans 16 residues. Germline assignment: CDR1 DFQATT and CDR2 SNEGSKA (reference sequence). J was trimmed by 5 bases and V by 2 bases; bases with no gene match: 6. CDR3 in amino acids: CSARSGLAGGTGELFF. The CDR3 DNA sequence: TGCAGTGCTAGATCCGGGCTAGCGGGGGGGACCGGGGAGCTGTTTTTT.

This clonotype was seen a handful of times. The chain recombines TRBV7-2 with TRBJ2-7; the match to TRBD1 covers 8 bases. J gave up 3 bases and V 3 bases, and 4 bases lay outside the gene matches. This CDR3 contains 14 residues. CDR1 SGHTA and CDR2 FQGNSA come from the germline V gene. CDR3 in DNA: TGTGCCAGCAGCTTCAGACAGGGGCTCTACGAGCAGTACTTC. It codes for CASSFRQGLYEQYF.

The gene calls are TRBV5-1 and TRBJ2-7; tentatively, D is TRBD1 or TRBD2 (6 bases each). The CDR3 spans 14 residues. Germline CDR1 and CDR2: SGHRS and YFSETQ. V was cut by 2 bases and J by 2 bases, with 11 bases left in between. For the CDR3, the DNA is TGCGCCAGCAGCTTTCAAGGGGGGACCTACGAGCAGTACGTC. Its translation: CASSFQGGTYEQYV.